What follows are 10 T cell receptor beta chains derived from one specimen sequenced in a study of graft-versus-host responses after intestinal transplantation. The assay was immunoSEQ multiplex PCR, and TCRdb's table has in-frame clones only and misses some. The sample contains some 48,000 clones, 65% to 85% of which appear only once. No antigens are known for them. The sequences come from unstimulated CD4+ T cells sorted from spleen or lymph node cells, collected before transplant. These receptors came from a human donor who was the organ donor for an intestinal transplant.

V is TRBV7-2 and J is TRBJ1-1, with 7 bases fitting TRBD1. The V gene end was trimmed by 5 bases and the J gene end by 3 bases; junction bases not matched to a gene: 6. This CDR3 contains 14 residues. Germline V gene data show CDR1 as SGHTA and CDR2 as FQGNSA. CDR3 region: CASSPRQGHTEAFF. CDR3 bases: TGTGCCAGCAGCCCGCGACAGGGCCACACTGAAGCTTTCTTT.

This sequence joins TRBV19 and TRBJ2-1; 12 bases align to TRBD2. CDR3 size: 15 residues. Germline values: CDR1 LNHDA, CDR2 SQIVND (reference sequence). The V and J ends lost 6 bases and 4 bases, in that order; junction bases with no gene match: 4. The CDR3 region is CASRLAGGQYNEQFF. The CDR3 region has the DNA TGTGCCAGTAGACTAGCGGGAGGACAATACAATGAGCAGTTCTTC.

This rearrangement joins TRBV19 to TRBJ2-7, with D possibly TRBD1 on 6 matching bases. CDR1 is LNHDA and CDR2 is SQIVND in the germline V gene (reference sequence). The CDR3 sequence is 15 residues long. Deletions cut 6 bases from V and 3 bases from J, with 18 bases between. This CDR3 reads CASSPRVGQLYEQYF. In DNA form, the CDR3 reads TGTGCCAGTAGCCCCCGGGTAGGACAGCTCTACGAGCAGTACTTC.

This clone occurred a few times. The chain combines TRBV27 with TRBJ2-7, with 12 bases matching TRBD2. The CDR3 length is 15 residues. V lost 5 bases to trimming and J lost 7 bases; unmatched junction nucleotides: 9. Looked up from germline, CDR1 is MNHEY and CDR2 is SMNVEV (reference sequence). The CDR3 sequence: CASSPRLAGEWEQYF. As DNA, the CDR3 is TGTGCCAGCAGTCCGAGACTAGCGGGGGAGTGGGAGCAGTACTTC.

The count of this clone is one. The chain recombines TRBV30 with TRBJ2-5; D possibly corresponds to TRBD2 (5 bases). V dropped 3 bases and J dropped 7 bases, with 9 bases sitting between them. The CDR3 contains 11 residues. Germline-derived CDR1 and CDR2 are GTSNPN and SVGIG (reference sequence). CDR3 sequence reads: CAWSPGGTQYF. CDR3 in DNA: TGTGCCTGGAGCCCCGGAGGGACCCAGTACTTC.

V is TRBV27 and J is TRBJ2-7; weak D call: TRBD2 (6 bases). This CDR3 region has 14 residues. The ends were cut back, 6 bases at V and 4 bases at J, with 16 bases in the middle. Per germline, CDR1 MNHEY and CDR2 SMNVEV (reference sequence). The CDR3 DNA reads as TGTGCCAGCAGCCGAGGAGGGAACAGATACGAGCAGTACTTC. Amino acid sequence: CASSRGGNRYEQYF.

The CDR3 here is CASSLTDTQYF. CDR3 in DNA: TGTGCCAGCAGCTTGACAGATACGCAGTATTTT. V is TRBV5-6 and J is TRBJ2-3, with unresolved D. The V gene's germline CDR1 is SGHDT and CDR2 YYEEEE. V was cut by 1 base and J by 3 bases, with 0 bases left in between. The CDR3 consists of 11 residues.

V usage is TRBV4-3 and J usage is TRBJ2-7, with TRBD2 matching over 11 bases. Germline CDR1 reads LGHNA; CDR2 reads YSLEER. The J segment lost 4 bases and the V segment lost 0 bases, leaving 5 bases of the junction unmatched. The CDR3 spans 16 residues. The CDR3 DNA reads TGCGCCAGCAGCCAAGACCTAGCGGGGGGCGCGTACGAGCAGTACTTC. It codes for CASSQDLAGGAYEQYF.

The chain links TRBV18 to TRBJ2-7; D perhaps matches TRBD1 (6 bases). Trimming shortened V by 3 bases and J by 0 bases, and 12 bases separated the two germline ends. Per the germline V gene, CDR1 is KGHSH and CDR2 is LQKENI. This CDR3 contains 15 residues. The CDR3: CASSPETGSSYEQYF. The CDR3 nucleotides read TGTGCCAGCTCACCGGAAACAGGGAGCTCCTACGAGCAGTACTTC. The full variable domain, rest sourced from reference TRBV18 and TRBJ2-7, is NAGVMQNPRHLVRRRGQEARLRCSPMKGHSHVYWYRQLPEEGLKFMVYLQKENIIDESGMPKERFSAEFPKEGPSILRIQQVVRGDSAAYFCASSPETGSSYEQYFGPGTRLTVT.

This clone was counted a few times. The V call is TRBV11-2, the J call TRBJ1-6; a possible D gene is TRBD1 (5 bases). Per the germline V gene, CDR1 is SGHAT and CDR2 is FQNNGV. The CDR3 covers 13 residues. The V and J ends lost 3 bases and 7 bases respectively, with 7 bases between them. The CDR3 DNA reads TGTGCCAGCAGCTTTCGGGGGAATTCACCCCTCCACTTT. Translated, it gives CASSFRGNSPLHF.